This T cell receptor (beta chain) was identified during a study of human T cells and chemical hapten exposure. MiXCR, run by TCRdb on the RACE reads, gives a single entry per CDR3 protein. The sample has about 380,000 distinct CDR3 sequences; roughly 6% are singletons. As for time point: patch test 2, 6 weeks after DPC sensitization. Treatment reported: therapeutic diphenylcyclopropenone sensitization with weekly scalp DPC. CDR1 and CDR2 from the germline V gene are SQVTM and ANQGSEA. The CDR3 length is 15 residues. J gave up 4 bases and V 5 bases, and 10 bases lay outside the gene matches. The chain joins TRBV29-1 to TRBJ2-3, with 9 bases lining up with TRBD2. The TCR comes from a woman aged 18-29 years with alopecia areata. Some clones in this sample may be carry-over from other donors' samples. Sequencing used whole blood, obtained in connection with sensitization to the hapten diphenylcyclopropenone (DPC). The CDR3 region is CSVSAGTSIPDTQYF. The CDR3 DNA is TGCAGCGTTTCAGCTGGGACTAGCATCCCAGATACGCAGTATTTT.